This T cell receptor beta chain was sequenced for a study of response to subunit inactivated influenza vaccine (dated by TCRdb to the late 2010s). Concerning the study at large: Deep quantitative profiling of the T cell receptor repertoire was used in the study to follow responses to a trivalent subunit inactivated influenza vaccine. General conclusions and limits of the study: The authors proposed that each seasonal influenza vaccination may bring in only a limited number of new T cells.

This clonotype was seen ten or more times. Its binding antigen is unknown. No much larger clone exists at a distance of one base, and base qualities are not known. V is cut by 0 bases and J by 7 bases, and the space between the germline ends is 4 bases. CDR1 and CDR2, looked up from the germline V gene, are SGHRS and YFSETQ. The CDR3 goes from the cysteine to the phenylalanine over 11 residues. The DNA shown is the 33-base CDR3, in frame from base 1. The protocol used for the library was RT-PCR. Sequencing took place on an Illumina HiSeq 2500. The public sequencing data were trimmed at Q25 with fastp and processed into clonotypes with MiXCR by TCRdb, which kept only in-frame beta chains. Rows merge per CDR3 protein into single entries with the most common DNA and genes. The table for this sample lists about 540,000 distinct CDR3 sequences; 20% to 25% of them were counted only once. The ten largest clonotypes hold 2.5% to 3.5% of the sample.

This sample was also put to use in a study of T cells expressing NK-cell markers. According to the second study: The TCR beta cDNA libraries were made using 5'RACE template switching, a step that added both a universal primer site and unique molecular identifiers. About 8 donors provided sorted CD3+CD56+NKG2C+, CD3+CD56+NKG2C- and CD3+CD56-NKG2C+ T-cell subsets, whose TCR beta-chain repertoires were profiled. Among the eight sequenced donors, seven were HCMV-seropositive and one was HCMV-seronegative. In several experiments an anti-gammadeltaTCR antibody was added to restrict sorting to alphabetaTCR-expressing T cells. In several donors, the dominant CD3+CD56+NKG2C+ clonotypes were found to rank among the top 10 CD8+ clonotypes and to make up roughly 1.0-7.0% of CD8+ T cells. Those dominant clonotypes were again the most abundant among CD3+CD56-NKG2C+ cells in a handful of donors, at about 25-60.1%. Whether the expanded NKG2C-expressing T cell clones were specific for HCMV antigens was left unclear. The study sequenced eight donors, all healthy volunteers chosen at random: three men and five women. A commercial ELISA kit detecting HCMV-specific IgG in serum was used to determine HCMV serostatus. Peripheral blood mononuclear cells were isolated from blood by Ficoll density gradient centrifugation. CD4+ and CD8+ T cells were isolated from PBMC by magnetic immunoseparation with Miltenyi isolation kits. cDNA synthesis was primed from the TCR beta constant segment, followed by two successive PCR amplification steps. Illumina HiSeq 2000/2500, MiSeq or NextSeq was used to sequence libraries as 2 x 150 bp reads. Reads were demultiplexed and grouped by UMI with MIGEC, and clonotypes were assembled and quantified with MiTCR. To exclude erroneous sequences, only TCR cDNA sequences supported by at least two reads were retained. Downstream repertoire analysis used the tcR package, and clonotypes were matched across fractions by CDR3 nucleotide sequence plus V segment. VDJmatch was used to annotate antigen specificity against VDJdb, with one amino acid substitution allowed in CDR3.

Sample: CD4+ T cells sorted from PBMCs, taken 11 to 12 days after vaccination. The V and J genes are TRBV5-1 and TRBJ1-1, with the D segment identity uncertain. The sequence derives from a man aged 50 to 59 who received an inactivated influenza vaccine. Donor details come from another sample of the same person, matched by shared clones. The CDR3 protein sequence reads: CASSLVGEAFF. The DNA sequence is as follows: TGCGCCAGCAGCTTGGTAGGTGAAGCTTTCTTT.